A single TCR beta chain is shown here with its context. Compared with germline, one end of the junction differs, possibly owing to a read error. The germline CDR1 and CDR2 sequences are DFQATT and SNEGSKA (reference sequence). The CDR3 extends over 13 amino acids. This sample was included in a study of blood T cells in healthy people across ages. Then a second PCR, running roughly 7 to 11 cycles, was carried out with a sample-barcoded 5' primer and a J-beta primer mix. One entry per CDR3 protein, called by TCRdb with MiXCR from the 5' RACE reads. The table has 800,000 to 950,000 distinct CDR3 sequences, around 34% seen once.

Sample: blood. The TCR sequence derives from a man between 18 and 35 years old in good health. The chain employs TRBV20-1 and TRBJ1-4; the D gene is possibly TRBD1 (6 bases). CDR3 residues: CGARGGLDEKLFF. DNA for the CDR3: TGCGGTGCTAGGGGGGGCTTGGATGAAAAACTGTTTTTT.